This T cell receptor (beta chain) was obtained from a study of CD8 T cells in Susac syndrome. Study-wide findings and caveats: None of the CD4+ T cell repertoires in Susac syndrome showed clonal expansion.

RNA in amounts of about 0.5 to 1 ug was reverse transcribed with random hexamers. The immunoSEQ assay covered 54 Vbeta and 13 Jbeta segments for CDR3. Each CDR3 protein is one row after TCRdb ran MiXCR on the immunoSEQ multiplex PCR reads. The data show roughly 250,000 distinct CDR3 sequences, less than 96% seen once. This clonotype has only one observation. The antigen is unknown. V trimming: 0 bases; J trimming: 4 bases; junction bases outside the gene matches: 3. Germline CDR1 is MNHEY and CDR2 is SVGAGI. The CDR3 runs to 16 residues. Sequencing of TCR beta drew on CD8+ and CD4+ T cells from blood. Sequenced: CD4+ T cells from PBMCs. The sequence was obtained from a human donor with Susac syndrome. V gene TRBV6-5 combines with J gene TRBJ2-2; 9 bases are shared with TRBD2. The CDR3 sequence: CASSYSGLAVTGELFF. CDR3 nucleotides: TGTGCCAGCAGTTACTCGGGACTAGCAGTCACCGGGGAGCTGTTTTTT.